This T cell receptor beta chain derives from a study of blood T cell repertoires in COVID-19. Across the study: Samples came from the United States, Italy and Spain, spanning acute and convalescent COVID-19. Sample material is recorded as cDNA or gDNA derived from T cells, B-cell-depleted T cells, or PBMCs.

In the authors' methods: Researchers report that nucleated cell counts were estimated from reference gene primer amplification. Assay used: immunoSEQ multiplex PCR; TCRdb lists only in-frame clones, some missing. V, J and clone size are those of that table, while D and trimming were read from the DNA. This table holds 350,000 to 450,000 clones, over 75% found once. V lost 7 bases, J lost 5 bases, and 8 bases stayed unmatched. CDR3 size: 15 residues. Germline V gives CDR1 MDHEN, CDR2 SYDVKM. Patients of the Seattle cohort, enrolled during active infection, were followed longitudinally. The receptor was derived from a woman aged 40 to 50 with COVID-19, enrolled during active disease. J is TRBJ2-1 and V is TRBV28; TRBD2 matches 10 bases. Sequenced: peripheral blood. In nucleotides, the CDR3 is TGTGCCAGCACCCCCACTCTAGCGGGAGACAATGAGCAGTTCTTC. Its translation: CASTPTLAGDNEQFF.